The 15 T cell receptor beta chains given below trace back to one sample, sequenced in a study of T cell responses to AZD1222 COVID-19 vaccine. The protocol was immunoSEQ multiplex PCR, while the TCRdb copy is restricted to in-frame clones and leaves out a portion. The table lists about 86,000 clones, 90% of them singletons. This sample comprised peripheral blood, obtained on day 0 of AZD1222 vaccination. These receptors all come from an adult in good health.

J is TRBJ2-3 and V is TRBV5-1; D perhaps matches TRBD1 (6 bases). Trimming left V 0 bases short and J 5 bases short, with 10 bases between. The CDR3 contains 14 residues. The V gene's germline CDR1 is SGHRS and CDR2 YFSETQ. The CDR3: CASSLDRAEDTQYF. CDR3 bases: TGCGCCAGCAGCTTGGACAGGGCTGAAGATACGCAGTATTTT.

The chain has TRBV9 and TRBJ1-2; 9 nucleotides agree with TRBD1. In germline, CDR1 is SGDLS, CDR2 YYNGEE. The CDR3 spans 17 residues. With 4 bases clipped from V and 0 bases from J, the junction kept 10 bases outside the gene matches. CDR3 in DNA: TGTGCCAGCAGCCCCCGGGACAGGGATCCTCCTAACTATGGCTACACCTTC. Translated, it gives CASSPRDRDPPNYGYTF.

The chain is built from TRBV19 and TRBJ1-1; D unclear. From germline, CDR1 is LNHDA and CDR2 SQIVND (reference sequence). This CDR3 has 15 residues. The V and J ends lost 3 bases and 1 base respectively, with 12 bases between them. The CDR3 reads CASSMIRNGNTEAFF. The CDR3 DNA sequence: TGTGCCAGTAGTATGATCAGGAATGGGAACACTGAAGCTTTCTTT.

This chain joins TRBV7-2 and TRBJ2-3; maybe TRBD1 (5 bases). Per germline, CDR1 SGHTA and CDR2 FQGNSA. Trimming removed 6 bases from V and 4 bases from J, with 8 bases in between. The CDR3 has 12 residues. CDR3 region: CASSPQADTQYF. CDR3 bases: TGTGCCAGCAGTCCACAGGCAGATACGCAGTATTTT.

This clone occurred once. This rearrangement joins TRBV19 to TRBJ2-1; D is unclear. V shed 3 bases and J shed 6 bases, with 15 bases lying between them. This CDR3 has 15 amino acids. Germline loops: CDR1 LNHDA, CDR2 SQIVND (reference sequence). The CDR3 DNA follows: TGTGCCAGTAGTATGGATAGGAGACCCCTCAATGAGCAGTTCTTC. Translated, it gives CASSMDRRPLNEQFF.

The genes are TRBV6-5 and TRBJ1-5, with TRBD1 matching over 9 bases. The germline V gene encodes CDR1 MNHEY and CDR2 SVGAGI. The V segment lost 5 bases and the J segment 9 bases; nucleotides outside the gene matches: 11. The CDR3 contains 15 residues. Here the CDR3 DNA reads TGTGCCAGCAGTCTCGACAGGGGGGACGATCGGCCCCAGCATTTT. It translates to CASSLDRGDDRPQHF.

The chain carries TRBV28 and TRBJ2-3; D is ambiguous. The CDR3 runs 10 residues. Between the trimmed V and J ends, which lost 11 bases and 6 bases, there was a span of 9 bases. Germline values: CDR1 MDHEN, CDR2 SYDVKM. CDR3 amino acids: CASATDTQYF. The CDR3, as DNA: TGTGCCTCCGCGACCGATACGCAGTATTTT.

V gene TRBV19 combines with J gene TRBJ2-1; 8 nucleotides agree with TRBD1. J was trimmed by 9 bases and V by 6 bases; bases with no gene match: 7. The CDR3 spans 13 residues. Germline lookup yields CDR1 LNHDA and CDR2 SQIVND (reference sequence). The CDR3 sequence: CASSEQGAGEQFF. In DNA, the CDR3 is TGTGCCAGTAGCGAGCAGGGGGCCGGTGAGCAGTTCTTC.

For the CDR3, the DNA is TGTGCCAGCAGCTGGTCGGCGGGAGGCTACAATGAGCAGTTCTTC. This encodes CASSWSAGGYNEQFF. The rearrangement uses TRBV11-3 and TRBJ2-1, with 8 bases fitting TRBD2. The trim removed 4 bases at V and 3 bases at J, leaving 5 bases unmatched. The CDR3 is made up of 15 amino acids. The germline gives CDR1 SGHNT, CDR2 YENEEA.

CDR3 coding DNA: TGTGCCAGCAGCCCTTTGACGCGGGGGGGCAAGGTGTACGAGCAGTACTTC. Its translation is CASSPLTRGGKVYEQYF. The gene calls are TRBV7-2 and TRBJ2-7, with 9 nucleotides matching TRBD2. Germline lookup yields CDR1 SGHTA and CDR2 FQGNSA. Trimming cost V 5 bases and J 4 bases; bases outside gene matches: 15. The CDR3 runs 17 residues.

For the CDR3, the DNA is TGTGCCACCAGTGAGGGGGGACAGCCCGAGGAGACCCAGTACTTC. Amino acid sequence: CATSEGGQPEETQYF. The chain couples TRBV24-1 to TRBJ2-5, with D possibly being TRBD1 (7 bases). Germline CDR1 reads KGHDR; CDR2 reads SFDVKD. This CDR3 region has 15 residues. Trimming cost V 4 bases and J 5 bases, with 16 bases left between them.

V and J are TRBV12-5 and TRBJ1-1, with a possible D match to TRBD1 (6 bases). Trimming cost V 1 base and J 6 bases, with 12 bases left between them. The V gene's germline CDR1 is LGHNT and CDR2 FRNRAP. The CDR3 has 14 amino acids. CDR3 in amino acids: CASGLETGLPEAFF. Here the CDR3 DNA reads TGTGCTAGTGGTTTGGAAACAGGGCTTCCTGAAGCTTTCTTT. The entire variable domain, with the rest obtained from reference TRBV12-5 and TRBJ1-1, is as follows: DARVTQTPRHKVTEMGQEVTMRCQPILGHNTVFWYRQTMMQGLELLAYFRNRAPLDDSGMPKDRFSAEMPDATLATLKIQPSEPRDSAVYFCASGLETGLPEAFFGQGTRLTVV.

The rearrangement uses TRBV6-5 and TRBJ2-7; TRBD2 aligns across 9 bases. The CDR3 has 13 amino acids. CDR1 and CDR2 (germline): MNHEY, SVGAGI. The V segment lost 8 bases and the J segment 2 bases; nucleotides outside the gene matches: 4. The CDR3 loop is CASRASGAYEQYF. The DNA for the CDR3 is TGTGCCAGCCGCGCTAGCGGGGCCTACGAGCAGTACTTC.

This sequence joins TRBV5-1 and TRBJ2-7; TRBD1 agrees at 9 bases. The V gene's germline CDR1 is SGHRS and CDR2 YFSETQ. The CDR3 extends over 13 amino acids. The ends lost 5 bases at V and 2 bases at J; junction bases unmatched: 2. Here the CDR3 DNA reads TGCGCCAGCAGTCGACAGGGGGCCTACGAGCAGTACTTC. Translated: CASSRQGAYEQYF.

The gene calls are TRBV11-2 and TRBJ2-1, with TRBD2 matching over 9 bases. This CDR3 is 14 amino acids long. Germline loops: CDR1 SGHAT, CDR2 FQNNGV. Germline trimming cut 3 bases from V and 7 bases from J; bases unmatched to any gene: 4. CDR3 sequence (DNA): TGTGCCAGCAGCTTGCGGGGGGGAGGGAATGAGCAGTTCTTC. The encoded protein is CASSLRGGGNEQFF.